This entry lists 15 T cell receptor beta chains sequenced from one sample in a study of CD8+ T cells in alopecia areata. Sequencing relied on a cDNA template that was reverse transcribed from extracted RNA. The table came from immunoSEQ multiplex PCR; TCRdb's copy has only in-frame clones and leaves some out. In the table there are roughly 16,000 clones, less than 70% of which are singletons. As part of sample collection, lesional scalp punch biopsies and peripheral blood were taken from alopecia areata patients. The source material was skin. Every receptor here comes from a human donor with alopecia areata.

This sequence joins TRBV28 and TRBJ2-1; 8 bases map to TRBD1. The CDR3 is 14 residues long. Per the germline V gene, CDR1 is MDHEN and CDR2 is SYDVKM. Germline trimming cut 6 bases from V and 5 bases from J; bases unmatched to any gene: 6. CDR3 in DNA: TGTGCCAGCAGCATCCAGGGGGCGAACAATGAGCAGTTCTTC. Translated: CASSIQGANNEQFF.

This clone was seen a handful of times. This chain connects TRBV6-1 to TRBJ2-7, with D possibly being TRBD2 (5 bases). This CDR3 is 14 amino acids long. V was pared by 3 bases and J by 0 bases, with 9 bases between. CDR1 MNHNS and CDR2 SASEGT come from the germline V gene. In DNA, the CDR3 is TGTGCCAGCAGTGATGAGGGTCCCTCCTACGAGCAGTACTTC. This encodes CASSDEGPSYEQYF.

The V and J genes are TRBV11-2 and TRBJ2-7, with 8 nucleotides matching TRBD2. The germline gives CDR1 SGHAT, CDR2 FQNNGV. The V and J ends lost 5 bases and 6 bases, in that order; junction bases with no gene match: 12. The CDR3 has 15 amino acids. DNA of the CDR3: TGTGCCAGCAGCCGACCGGGACTAGGGCGGCTCGAGCAGTACTTC. This encodes CASSRPGLGRLEQYF.

The chain links TRBV4-1 to TRBJ2-7; TRBD1 aligns across 7 bases. The CDR3 sequence is 13 residues long. V shed 5 bases and J 3 bases; nucleotides not matched to a gene: 4. CDR1 and CDR2 from the germline V gene are MGHRA and YSYEKL. CDR3 protein: CASSKGDSYEQYF. DNA of the CDR3: TGCGCCAGCAGCAAGGGGGACAGCTACGAGCAGTACTTC.

The V call is TRBV6-1, the J call TRBJ1-1; maybe TRBD1 (5 bases). The CDR3 loop spans 13 amino acids. V lost 6 bases to trimming and J lost 4 bases, with 12 bases between them. The germline V gene has CDR1 MNHNS and CDR2 SASEGT. The CDR3 sequence: CASRVIRGTEAFF. DNA for the CDR3: TGTGCCAGCAGGGTCATTAGGGGCACTGAAGCTTTCTTT.

The genes are TRBV10-3 and TRBJ2-2; TRBD1 matches 12 bases. The J segment lost 10 bases and the V segment lost 0 bases, leaving 6 bases of the junction unmatched. This CDR3 region has 16 residues. Germline CDR1 is ENHRY and CDR2 is SYGVKD. CDR3 sequence reads: CAISESGTGGDEELFF. As DNA, the CDR3 is TGTGCCATCAGTGAGTCCGGGACAGGGGGCGACGAGGAGCTGTTTTTT.

Notes on this clone: A junction end diverges from the germline sequence, so it may reflect a read error. The chain couples TRBV7-3 to TRBJ1-2; 9 positions match TRBD1. Germline assignment: CDR1 SGHTA and CDR2 FQGTGA. CDR3 length: 15 amino acids. DNA of the CDR3: TGTGCCAGCAGCGTAACAGGGGGCTCTAACTATGGCTACACCTTC. The encoded protein is CASSVTGGSNYGYTF. Supplemented by reference TRBV7-3 and TRBJ1-2, the full variable domain reads GAGVSQTPSNKVTEKGKYVELRCDPISGHTALYWYRQSLGQGPEFLIYFQGTGAADDSGLPNDRFFAVRPEGSVSTLKIQRTERGDSAVYLCASSVTGGSNYGYTFGSGTRLTVV.

DNA of the CDR3: TGCGCCAGCAGGCAGGTCGATAGCAATCAGCCCCAGCATTTT. Translated, it gives CASRQVDSNQPQHF. The J gene is TRBJ1-5, the V gene TRBV10-2; D call uncertain. Per germline, CDR1 WSHSY and CDR2 SAAADI. CDR3 length: 14 amino acids. The germline V and J ends were trimmed by 6 bases and 0 bases, with 9 bases remaining between them.

A few counts support this clone. J is TRBJ1-1 and V is TRBV19; 7 bases fit TRBD1. The J segment lost 10 bases and the V segment lost 0 bases, leaving 5 bases of the junction unmatched. This CDR3 comprises 13 residues. The V gene's germline CDR1 is LNHDA and CDR2 SQIVND (reference sequence). CDR3 nucleotide sequence: TGTGCCAGTAGTATAGATGGACAGGCTGGAGCTTTCTTT. Residues: CASSIDGQAGAFF.

The table lists this clone with a few counts. The V call is TRBV27, the J call TRBJ1-1; D unresolved. Trimming pared 0 bases from V and 4 bases from J, leaving 6 bases between. CDR3 length: 13 residues. Germline V gene data show CDR1 as MNHEY and CDR2 as SMNVEV (reference sequence). The CDR3 DNA reads as TGTGCCAGCAGTTTATCATGGGGCACTGAAGCTTTCTTT. It yields the protein CASSLSWGTEAFF.

This clone appeared a few times. The chain has TRBV19 and TRBJ2-1, with 11 nucleotides matching TRBD2. The CDR3 extends over 17 amino acids. The germline CDR1 and CDR2 sequences are LNHDA and SQIVND (reference sequence). Germline trimming cut 0 bases from V and 4 bases from J; bases unmatched to any gene: 5. The DNA of the CDR3 is TGTGCCAGTAGTATAGAGGGGACTAGCGGCTTATACAATGAGCAGTTCTTC. It translates to CASSIEGTSGLYNEQFF. Full variable domain (rest looked up from reference TRBV19 and TRBJ2-1): DGGITQSPKYLFRKEGQNVTLSCEQNLNHDAMYWYRQDPGQGLRLIYYSQIVNDFQKGDIAEGYSVSREKKESFPLTVTSAQKNPTAFYLCASSIEGTSGLYNEQFFGPGTRLTVL.

The chain is built from TRBV5-1 and TRBJ2-3, with 12 bases identical to TRBD2. Germline V gene lookup returns CDR1 SGHRS and CDR2 YFSETQ. Germline trimming cut 1 base from V and 6 bases from J; bases unmatched to any gene: 6. The CDR3 contains 16 residues. The CDR3 nucleotides are TGCGCCAGCAGCTTGAGTCTAGCGGGAGGGCTGGATACGCAGTATTTT. It specifies CASSLSLAGGLDTQYF.

The chain has TRBV20-1 and TRBJ2-5; TRBD2 might be the D (5 bases). Trimming removed 4 bases from V and 4 bases from J, with 7 bases in between. Germline V gene data show CDR1 as DFQATT and CDR2 as SNEGSKA (reference sequence). This CDR3 contains 11 residues. The CDR3 protein is CSANRGETQYF. CDR3 DNA: TGCAGTGCTAACCGGGGAGAGACCCAGTACTTC.

In this sample, this clone turned up a few times. CDR3: CASSDLAPKRGPGELFF. In DNA form, the CDR3 reads TGTGCCAGTAGTGACCTCGCCCCGAAACGGGGGCCCGGGGAGCTGTTTTTT. This chain connects TRBV19 to TRBJ2-2; D possibly matches TRBD1 or TRBD2 (6 bases each). Germline CDR1 is LNHDA and CDR2 is SQIVND (reference sequence). CDR3 length equals 17 residues. V was cut by 5 bases and J by 6 bases, with 22 bases left in between.

This clone was observed a few times. CDR3 residues: CASSPRQAGQGAHEQYF. The CDR3 nucleotides read TGTGCCAGCTCACCACGTCAAGCGGGACAGGGTGCCCACGAGCAGTACTTC. The chain carries TRBV18 and TRBJ2-5, with 9 bases aligning to TRBD1. TRBJ2-7 explains the end of the DNA better; the J call may be wrong. In germline, CDR1 is KGHSH, CDR2 LQKENI. This CDR3 is 17 amino acids long.